This record concerns one T cell receptor (beta chain) sequence. This clonotype came up a few times. Its antigen is currently not known. Within one base of it there is no much larger clone, and no base qualities were kept. The entry originates in a study of yellow fever vaccine responses in identical twins (dated by TCRdb to the late 2010s). Background on the whole study: In identical twins, the study followed T cell clones that responded to the vaccine with precision.

Relative to germline, V is 4 bases shorter and J is 1 base shorter, with 14 bases between their ends. The germline V gene encodes CDR1 LGHDT and CDR2 YNNKEL (reference sequence). The CDR3 starts with the cysteine, ends with the phenylalanine, and has 16 residues. The DNA shown is the 48-base CDR3, in frame from base 1. The paper as a whole reports these results and caveats: The T cell response to vaccination in identical twins was reported by the authors to appear partly convergent and partly personalized.

The library was produced with RT-PCR. TCRdb lists the instrument as Illumina HiSeq 2500. TCRdb's own reprocessing of the public reads used fastp at Q25 and MiXCR and kept productive beta chains. Each record represents a unique CDR3 protein, reported with the most common genes and DNA among its rows. Present in this sample are some 3,000 distinct CDR3 sequences, 65% to 85% of which were seen just once. The ten largest account for 1.6% of the sample. This TCR derives from a woman between 18 and 30 years old who received the yellow fever vaccine. Donor details come from another sample of the same person, matched by shared clones. Here the chain combines TRBV3-1 and TRBJ1-3; the D region possibly corresponds to TRBD1 (6 bases align). This material consisted of T cells from blood (PBMCs), unsorted or a sorted subset (not recorded which), taken before or after yellow fever vaccination (not recorded which). The DNA sequence is as follows: TGTGCCAGCAGCCCAAGGCTAGGGGGATCTGGAAACACCATATATTTT. Translated, this gives CASSPRLGGSGNTIYF.